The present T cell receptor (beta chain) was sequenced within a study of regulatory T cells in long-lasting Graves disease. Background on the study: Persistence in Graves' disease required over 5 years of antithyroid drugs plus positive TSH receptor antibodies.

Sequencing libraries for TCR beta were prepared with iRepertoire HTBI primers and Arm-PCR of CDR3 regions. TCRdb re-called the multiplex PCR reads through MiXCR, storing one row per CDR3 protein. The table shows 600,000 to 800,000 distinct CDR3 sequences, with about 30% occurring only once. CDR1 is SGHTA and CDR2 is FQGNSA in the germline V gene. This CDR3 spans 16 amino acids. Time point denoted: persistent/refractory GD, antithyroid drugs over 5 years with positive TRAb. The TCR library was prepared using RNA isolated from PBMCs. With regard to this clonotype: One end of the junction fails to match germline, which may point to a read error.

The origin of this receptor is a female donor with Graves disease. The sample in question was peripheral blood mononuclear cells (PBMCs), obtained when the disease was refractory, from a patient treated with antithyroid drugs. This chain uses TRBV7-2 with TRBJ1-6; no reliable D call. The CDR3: CASSLSSLRDNSPPHF. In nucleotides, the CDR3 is TGTGCCAGCAGCTTAAGCTCCCTGAGGGATAATTCACCCCCCCACTTT.